This T cell receptor beta chain was sequenced for a study of early T cells in non-severe SARS-CoV-2 infection. Study-wide background: The study sequenced bulk RNA from unsorted whole blood, with chains unpaired.

Study findings and constraints: Lookups in VDJdb leaned toward anti-spike CD8 responses and missed private and CD4 specificities.

On this clonotype itself: The antigen is unknown.

The V gene lost 1 base and the J gene lost 0 bases, with 12 bases spanning the gap. This CDR3 has 16 residues. Germline CDR1 and CDR2: SGHDN and FVKESK. Unique molecular identifier tags were affixed to discrete cDNA molecules. TCRdb fed the 5' RACE reads into MiXCR, producing one record per CDR3 protein. The sample lists 87,000 or so distinct CDR3 sequences, less than 15% occurring once. This receptor was identified in an adult who was a healthcare worker with PCR-confirmed SARS-CoV-2 infection or an uninfected control (not recorded which). V and J are TRBV14 and TRBJ1-1; D gene uncertain. The sample was whole blood. The CDR3 loop is CASSQGVSHVNTEAFF. The CDR3 region has the DNA TGTGCCAGCAGCCAAGGAGTGTCCCACGTGAACACTGAAGCTTTCTTT.